Below, 3 T cell receptor beta chains from the same sample are listed, as sequenced in a study of blood T cells in healthy people across ages. Primers used in a second PCR of about 7 to 11 cycles were a sample-barcoded 5' primer and a J-beta primer mix. MiXCR was run by TCRdb on the 5' RACE reads, yielding one entry per CDR3 protein. The data contain about 1.5 million distinct CDR3 sequences, roughly 43% of them singletons. Sequencing input: blood. These receptors were obtained from a young woman in good health.

The V and J genes are TRBV30 and TRBJ1-1; no reliable D call. This CDR3 comprises 12 residues. Germline CDR1 reads GTSNPN; CDR2 reads SVGIG (reference sequence). V was shortened by 6 bases and J by 0 bases, with 8 bases between the two germline ends. CDR3 DNA: TGTGCCTGTTCGGGTCTGAACACTGAAGCTTTCTTT. Translation: CACSGLNTEAFF.

The genes are TRBV5-1 and TRBJ2-3; 9 bases are a match to TRBD2. CDR3 length: 18 residues. Germline values: CDR1 SGHRS, CDR2 YFSETQ. The trim removed 2 bases at V and 4 bases at J, leaving 14 bases unmatched. The DNA for the CDR3 is TGCGCCAGCAGCTTATCCGGGACTAGCCGGAGAGGGGCAGATACGCAGTATTTT. Its translation: CASSLSGTSRRGADTQYF.

This clonotype was seen only a few times. This chain connects TRBV7-6 to TRBJ2-5, with D perhaps matching TRBD1 (6 bases). The CDR3 contains 17 residues. V was cut by 0 bases and J by 11 bases, with 25 bases left in between. Germline CDR1 is SGHVS and CDR2 is FNYEAQ. CDR3 DNA sequence: TGTGCCAGCAGCTTAGCGGGGGCCAGGGGCAACTACAATGAGCAGTACTTC. Protein sequence: CASSLAGARGNYNEQYF.